This T cell receptor (beta chain) was identified in a study of cytomegalovirus exposure and HLA in healthy donors. The germline gives CDR1 SNHLY, CDR2 FYNNEI. This CDR3 is built from 12 residues. V lost 6 bases to trimming and J lost 11 bases; unmatched junction nucleotides: 10. The PCR was carried out with 60 Vbeta primers and 13 Jbeta primers. Here immunoSEQ multiplex PCR was the method, and the copy in TCRdb shows in-frame clones only, minus some. Of about 90,000 clones in the sample, 65% to 80% were seen once. This chain connects TRBV2 to TRBJ2-7, with 7 bases lining up with TRBD1. The source material was PBMCs. This clonotype was sampled from a woman aged 50 to 65 in good health and CMV-seropositive. The CDR3, as DNA: TGTGCCAGCAGATCCGACAGGGCACGAGAGTACTTC. Translation gives CASRSDRAREYF.